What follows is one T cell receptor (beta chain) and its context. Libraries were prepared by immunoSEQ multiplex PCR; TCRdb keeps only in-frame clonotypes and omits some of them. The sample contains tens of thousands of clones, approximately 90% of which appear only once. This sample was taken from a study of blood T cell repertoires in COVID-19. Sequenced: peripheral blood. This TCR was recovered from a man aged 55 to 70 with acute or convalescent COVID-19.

This CDR3 is CASSKRHLQGSGGYTF. The CDR3 DNA is TGTGCCAGCTCAAAACGACACCTACAGGGGTCTGGTGGCTACACCTTC. This chain connects TRBV28 to TRBJ1-2; TRBD1 agrees at 7 bases. In germline, CDR1 is MDHEN, CDR2 SYDVKM. V was pared by 8 bases and J by 7 bases, with 19 bases of the junction left unmatched. The CDR3 extends over 16 amino acids.